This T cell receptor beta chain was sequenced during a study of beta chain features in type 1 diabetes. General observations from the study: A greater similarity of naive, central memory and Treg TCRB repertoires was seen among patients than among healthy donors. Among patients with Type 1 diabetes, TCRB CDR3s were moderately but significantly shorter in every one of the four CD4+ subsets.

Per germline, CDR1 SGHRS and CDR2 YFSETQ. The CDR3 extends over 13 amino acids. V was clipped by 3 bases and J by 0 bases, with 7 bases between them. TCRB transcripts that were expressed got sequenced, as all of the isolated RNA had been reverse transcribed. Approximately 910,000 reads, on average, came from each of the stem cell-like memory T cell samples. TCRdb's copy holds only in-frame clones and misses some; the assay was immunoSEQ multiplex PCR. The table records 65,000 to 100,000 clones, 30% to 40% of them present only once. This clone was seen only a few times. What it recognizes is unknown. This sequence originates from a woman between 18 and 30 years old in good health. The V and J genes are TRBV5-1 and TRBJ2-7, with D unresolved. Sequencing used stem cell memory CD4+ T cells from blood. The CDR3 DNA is TGCGCCAGCAGCTCCAGATCCTCCTACGAGCAGTACTTC. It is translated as CASSSRSSYEQYF. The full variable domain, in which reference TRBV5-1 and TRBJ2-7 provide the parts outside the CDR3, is KAGVTQTPRYLIKTRGQQVTLSCSPISGHRSVSWYQQTPGQGLQFLFEYFSETQRNKGNFPGRFSGRQFSNSRSEMNVSTLELGDSALYLCASSSRSSYEQYFGPGTRLTVT.